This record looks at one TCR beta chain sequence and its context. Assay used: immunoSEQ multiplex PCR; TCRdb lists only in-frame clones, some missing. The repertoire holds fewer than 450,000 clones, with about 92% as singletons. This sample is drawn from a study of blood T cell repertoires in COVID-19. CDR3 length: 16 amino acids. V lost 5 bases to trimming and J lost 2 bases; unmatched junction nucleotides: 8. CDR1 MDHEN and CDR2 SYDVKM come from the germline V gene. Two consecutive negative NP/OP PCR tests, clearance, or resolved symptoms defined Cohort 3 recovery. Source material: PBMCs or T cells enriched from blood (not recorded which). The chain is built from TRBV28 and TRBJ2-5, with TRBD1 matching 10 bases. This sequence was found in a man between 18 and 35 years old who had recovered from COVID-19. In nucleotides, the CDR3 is TGTGCCAGCAGTCAGACAGGGGGCGCGAGGCAAGAGACCCAGTACTTC. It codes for CASSQTGGARQETQYF.